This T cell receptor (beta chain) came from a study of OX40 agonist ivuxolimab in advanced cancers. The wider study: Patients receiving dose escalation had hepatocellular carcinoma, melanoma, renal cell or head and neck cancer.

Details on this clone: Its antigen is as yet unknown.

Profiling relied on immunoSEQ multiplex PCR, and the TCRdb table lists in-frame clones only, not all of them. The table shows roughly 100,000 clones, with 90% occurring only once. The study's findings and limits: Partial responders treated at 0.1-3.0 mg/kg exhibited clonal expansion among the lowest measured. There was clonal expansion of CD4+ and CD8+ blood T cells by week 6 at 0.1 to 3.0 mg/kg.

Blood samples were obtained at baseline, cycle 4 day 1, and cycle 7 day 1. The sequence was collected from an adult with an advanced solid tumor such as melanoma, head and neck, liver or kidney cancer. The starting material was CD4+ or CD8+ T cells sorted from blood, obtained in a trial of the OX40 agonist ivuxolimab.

In nucleotides, the CDR3 is TGTGCCAGCAGCTTAGGGGTACGTGGCCTGAACACCGGGGAGCTGTTTTTT. Its protein is CASSLGVRGLNTGELFF. The chain employs TRBV11-2 and TRBJ2-2; D not resolved. V shed 1 base and J shed 1 base, with 13 bases lying between them. The germline V gene has CDR1 SGHAT and CDR2 FQNNGV. This CDR3 is 17 amino acids long.